These T cell receptor beta chains were read from a single sample in a study of cytomegalovirus exposure and HLA in healthy donors. Measured with immunoSEQ multiplex PCR; TCRdb has only the in-frame clones, and not every one. This table has 200,000 or so clones, around nine tenths appearing once. The sample consisted of PBMCs. These receptors were taken from a woman aged 18 to 35 in good health and CMV-seronegative. Each CDR3 is given with its conserved first and last residue. D genes are given only for firm matches. The size of a clone is reported for some rows only, either as once, few or many, or as a class for expanded clones.

TRBV5-1,TRBD1,-,TRBJ1-3,TGCGCCAGCAGCTCGGAGGACAGGGGAAAGGGAAACACCATATATTTT,CASSSEDRGKGNTIYF
TRBV10-1,-,-,TRBJ2-7,TGCGCCAGCAGTGAGACTACCTACGAGCAGTACTTC,CASSETTYEQYF
TRBV10-3,-,once,TRBJ2-5,TGTGCCATCAGTGACGGAAGAGGTCAGAAAGAGACCCAGTACTTC,CAISDGRGQKETQYF
TRBV7-6,-,-,TRBJ2-3,TGTGCCAGCAGCTTAGTTTACTACAAATTAACAGATACGCAGTATTTT,CASSLVYYKLTDTQYF
TRBV6-5,TRBD1,-,TRBJ1-1,TGTGCCAGCAGTCCCGGGACAGGGGGGACTGAAGCTTTCTTT,CASSPGTGGTEAFF
TRBV30,TRBD1,-,TRBJ1-1,TGTGCCTGGAGTTCAGACAGGGGCGGTGAAGCTTTCTTT,CAWSSDRGGEAFF
TRBV6-5,-,-,TRBJ2-1,TGTGCCAGCAGTTACTACCAGGGGAATGAGCAGTTCTTC,CASSYYQGNEQFF
TRBV10-1,-,-,TRBJ2-7,TGCGCCAGCAGTGAGATCGCGTCCCTTTCCTACGAGCAGTACTTC,CASSEIASLSYEQYF
TRBV30,TRBD1,-,TRBJ1-2,TGTGCCTGGAGTTCGACCGGGACAGGGCTTTATGGCTACACCTTC,CAWSSTGTGLYGYTF
TRBV28,-,-,TRBJ1-5,TGTGCCAGCAGCCCCGGTAATTGGGCCAATCAGCCCCAGCATTTT,CASSPGNWANQPQHF
TRBV5-5,TRBD2,-,TRBJ2-1,TGTGCCAGCAGCTTGATAGCGGGAATATACTCCTACAATGAGCAGTTCTTC,CASSLIAGIYSYNEQFF
TRBV11-2,TRBD1,-,TRBJ1-2,TGTGCCAGCACCTATGGGGCCAACAGGGGCGGGTATGGCTACACCTTC,CASTYGANRGGYGYTF
TRBV27,TRBD2,-,TRBJ2-7,TGTGCCAGCAGGTCGGGACTAGCGGGAGTGTACGAGCAGTACTTC,CASRSGLAGVYEQYF
TRBV29-1,-,-,TRBJ1-1,TGCAGCGTTGAATGGGACTCCGGGTGGGCCACGAACACTGAAGCTTTCTTT,CSVEWDSGWATNTEAFF
TRBV28,-,-,TRBJ1-2,TGTGCCAGCAGTTTACCGGGGGTAGGTGGTAGCTATGGCTACACCTTC,CASSLPGVGGSYGYTF
TRBV21-1,-,few,TRBJ1-1,TGTGCCAGCAGCAGGCAGGGTAACACTGAAGCTTTCTTT,CASSRQGNTEAFF
TRBV25-1,TRBD1,once,TRBJ1-4,TGTGCCAGCAGTGACGAGACAGGGGTCAATGAAAAACTGTTTTTT,CASSDETGVNEKLFF
TRBV27,-,few,TRBJ1-2,TGTGCCAGCAGTTGGTCGGACAGTCTCGGCTACACCTTC,CASSWSDSLGYTF
TRBV30,-,-,TRBJ1-4,TGTGCCTGGAGTCAAGGGGCTCTTGAAAAACTGTTTTTT,CAWSQGALEKLFF
TRBV5-6,-,few,TRBJ1-5,TGTGCCAGCAGCTTGCTCAATCAGCCCCAGCATTTT,CASSLLNQPQHF
TRBV14,-,-,TRBJ1-2,TGTGCCAGCAGCCAAGACCAGGAGTGGGGCAGACGCTATGGCTACACCTTC,CASSQDQEWGRRYGYTF
TRBV5-1,-,-,TRBJ1-1,TGCGCCAGCAGCTTAACGACCCAGGTGGTCACTGAAGCTTTCTTT,CASSLTTQVVTEAFF
TRBV28,-,-,TRBJ2-1,TGTGCCAGCAGGCCGGGGAGCTCCTACAATGAGCAGTTCTTC,CASRPGSSYNEQFF
TRBV30,-,-,TRBJ1-4,TGTGCCTGGGAAAGACAAACAACTAATGAAAAACTGTTTTTT,CAWERQTTNEKLFF
TRBV6-5,TRBD2,-,TRBJ2-1,TGTGCCAGCAGTTACTCGCCTAGCGGATACAATGAGCAGTTCTTC,CASSYSPSGYNEQFF
TRBV10-1,TRBD2,-,TRBJ2-1,TGCGCCAGCAGTGAGACCGGGACTAGCGGGATTAAGCAGTTCTTC,CASSETGTSGIKQFF
TRBV2,TRBD2,few,TRBJ2-2,TGTGCCCTTAACAAGGAGCTAGCGGGAGGGCCAAACACCGGGGAGCTGTTTTTT,CALNKELAGGPNTGELFF
TRBV15,TRBD2,-,TRBJ2-2,TGTGCCACCAGCAGAGTGGGTGAGCGGGAGGGGATCGGGGAGCTGTTTTTT,CATSRVGEREGIGELFF
TRBV5-8,TRBD1,-,TRBJ1-1,TGTGCCAGCAGCGGGGGCAGATCAGGGGGCACTGAAGCTTTCTTT,CASSGGRSGGTEAFF
TRBV27,-,-,TRBJ1-3,TGTGCCAGCAGTGGCAGGGTCAAAGGCTCTGGAAACACCATATATTTT,CASSGRVKGSGNTIYF
TRBV28,TRBD1,-,TRBJ1-1,TGTGCCAGCAGTTCCCTGCAGGGGGCACAGGGAGCTTTCTTT,CASSSLQGAQGAFF
TRBV6-5,-,-,TRBJ1-5,TGTGCCAGCAGCATTACGGGAGGGAGCAATCAGCCCCAGCATTTT,CASSITGGSNQPQHF
TRBV5-1,-,-,TRBJ2-2,TGCGCCAGCAGCTTGAATCCGGGAGCCGACACCGGGGAGCTGTTTTTT,CASSLNPGADTGELFF
TRBV7-3,TRBD1,once,TRBJ1-6,TGTGCCAGCAGCCCAGGGACAGAGGATAATTCACCCCTCCACTTT,CASSPGTEDNSPLHF
TRBV29-1,-,-,TRBJ2-7,TGCAGCGTTGAACCGGCCGGACAGCCTTACGAGCAGTACTTC,CSVEPAGQPYEQYF
TRBV6-5,-,-,TRBJ2-7,TGTGCCAGCAGTTTCGGTGACGAGCAGTACTTC,CASSFGDEQYF
TRBV11-2,TRBD2,-,TRBJ2-1,TGTGCCAGCAGCCCACGGGCCGGACTAGCGGGAACTACCAATGAGCAGTTCTTC,CASSPRAGLAGTTNEQFF
TRBV5-1,TRBD1,-,TRBJ1-3,TGCGCCAGCAGCTTGACAGGGGGCACAAACACCATATATTTT,CASSLTGGTNTIYF
TRBV5-1,-,-,TRBJ2-2,TGCGCCAGCAGCTTGGGAGAGTTCGCGAACACCGGGGAGCTGTTTTTT,CASSLGEFANTGELFF
TRBV28,TRBD2,-,TRBJ2-7,TGTGCCAGCACCCCGGGGGAGGGCTACGAGCAGTACTTC,CASTPGEGYEQYF
TRBV27,-,-,TRBJ2-7,TGTGCCAGCAAAATTGGAGGGACAGCCCTATACGAGCAGTACTTC,CASKIGGTALYEQYF
TRBV27,TRBD2,-,TRBJ2-7,TGTGCCAGCAGTTTAGTGTTTGCGGGAGGACCCGACGAGCAGTACTTC,CASSLVFAGGPDEQYF
TRBV7-9,-,-,TRBJ2-1,TGTGCCAGCAGCCTAGTCGTCAATGAGCAGTTCTTC,CASSLVVNEQFF
TRBV7-8,TRBD2,-,TRBJ2-7,TGTGCCAGCACTCTGGGGGTACGCGGGAGCGCAGGAACCTACGAGCAGTACTTC,CASTLGVRGSAGTYEQYF
TRBV7-3,-,-,TRBJ2-3,TGTGCCAGCAGCTTAGAGGATACGCAGTATTTT,CASSLEDTQYF
TRBV5-4,TRBD2,-,TRBJ2-7,TGTGCCAGCAGCTCCGGACTAGCGGGAGCTTACGAGCAGTACTTC,CASSSGLAGAYEQYF
TRBV4-1,TRBD1,-,TRBJ1-2,TGCGCCAGCAGCCAAGTAGGGACAGGGAGTCGAAGGAGCTACACCTTC,CASSQVGTGSRRSYTF